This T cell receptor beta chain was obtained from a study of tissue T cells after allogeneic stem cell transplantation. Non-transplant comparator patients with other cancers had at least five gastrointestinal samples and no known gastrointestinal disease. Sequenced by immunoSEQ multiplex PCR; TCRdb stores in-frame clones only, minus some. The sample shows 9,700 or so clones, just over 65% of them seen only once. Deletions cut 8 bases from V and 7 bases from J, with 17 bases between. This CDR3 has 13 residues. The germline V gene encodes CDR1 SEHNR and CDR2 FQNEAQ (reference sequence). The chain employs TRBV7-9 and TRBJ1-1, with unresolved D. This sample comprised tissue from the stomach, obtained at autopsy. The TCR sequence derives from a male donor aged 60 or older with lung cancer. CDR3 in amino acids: CASSGGRRGEAFF. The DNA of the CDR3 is TGTGCCAGCTCCGGAGGGAGGCGAGGTGAAGCTTTCTTT.